What follows are 13 T cell receptor beta chains derived from one specimen sequenced in a study of control samples from healthy donors and cancer patients. Measured with immunoSEQ multiplex PCR; TCRdb has only the in-frame clones, and not every one. The table shows over 150,000 clones, with roughly 94% occurring only once. Input material: blood. The receptors originated from a man aged 40-50 years in good health.

The CDR3 nucleotides are TGTGCCAGCAGTTTTATAGGGGGTAACTATGGCTACACCTTC. It encodes CASSFIGGNYGYTF. The genes are TRBV6-6 and TRBJ1-2; TRBD1 is a possible D gene (6 bases). CDR1 and CDR2 from the germline V gene are MNHNY and SVGAGI (reference sequence). The CDR3 extends over 14 amino acids. Deletions cut 4 bases from V and 1 base from J, with 10 bases between.

This chain links TRBV5-1 with TRBJ1-2; D is unclear. The CDR3 runs 15 residues. Deletions cut 4 bases from V and 0 bases from J, with 13 bases between. Germline V gene lookup returns CDR1 SGHRS and CDR2 YFSETQ. The CDR3 nucleotides are TGCGCCAGCAGCACCGGGCCCCTAACTAACTATGGCTACACCTTC. Translating gives CASSTGPLTNYGYTF.

This clone was counted many times. The chain combines TRBV20-1 with TRBJ2-7; D may be TRBD1 or TRBD2 (5 bases each). V lost 3 bases and J lost 2, with 11 bases in between. The CDR3 totals 13 residues. Germline loops: CDR1 DFQATT, CDR2 SNEGSKA (reference sequence). The CDR3 nucleotides read TGCAGTGCTAGTCCCCAGGGACCCTACGAGCAGTACTTC. The encoded protein is CSASPQGPYEQYF.

The chain has TRBV4-3 and TRBJ2-3; perhaps TRBD2 as D (6 bases). There are 15 residues in the CDR3. V gave up 0 bases and J gave up 4 bases, with 11 bases separating them. Germline V gene lookup returns CDR1 LGHNA and CDR2 YSLEER. The CDR3: CASSQDLAGSDTQYF. Here the CDR3 DNA reads TGCGCCAGCAGCCAAGATCTGGCGGGGTCAGATACGCAGTATTTT.

This rearrangement joins TRBV19 to TRBJ1-2; no definite D call. Trimming removed 7 bases from V and 4 bases from J, with 19 bases in between. This CDR3 contains 15 residues. The germline V gene encodes CDR1 LNHDA and CDR2 SQIVND (reference sequence). Written as DNA, the CDR3 is TGTGCCAGTACACTCGATTGGCCCAAGAGCTATGGCTACACCTTC. Translating it yields CASTLDWPKSYGYTF.

CDR3 protein: CASSLEGQLNSPLHF. CDR3 sequence (DNA): TGTGCCAGCAGCTTGGAGGGACAGCTTAATTCACCCCTCCACTTT. The gene calls are TRBV5-6 and TRBJ1-6, with 7 bases fitting TRBD1. The CDR3 has 15 amino acids. Losses at the gene ends were 0 bases for V and 6 bases for J; bases not matched to a gene: 3. Looked up from germline, CDR1 is SGHDT and CDR2 is YYEEEE.

This chain uses TRBV30 with TRBJ1-1; no clear D. Germline values: CDR1 GTSNPN, CDR2 SVGIG (reference sequence). V was pared by 2 bases and J by 8 bases, with 9 bases between. This CDR3 region has 11 residues. The DNA for the CDR3 is TGTGCCTGGAGTACCGGCCAAGAAGCTTTCTTT. This translates into CAWSTGQEAFF.

The chain combines TRBV28 with TRBJ1-5, with 8 nucleotides matching TRBD1. The germline V gene has CDR1 MDHEN and CDR2 SYDVKM. This CDR3 is 13 amino acids long. V gave up 8 bases and J gave up 11 bases; unmatched junction bases: 11. Here the CDR3 DNA reads TGTGCCAGCGCCGGGACAGGTACAAGGGCCCAGCATTTT. Its protein product is CASAGTGTRAQHF.

V is TRBV7-6 and J is TRBJ2-2; D could derive from TRBD1 or TRBD2 (5 bases each). This CDR3 has 16 amino acids. Trimming pared 5 bases from V and 1 base from J, leaving 14 bases between. Germline CDR1 and CDR2: SGHVS and FNYEAQ. Written as DNA, the CDR3 is TGTGCCAGCAGCCCAGTCTCGGGACGGAACACCGGGGAGCTGTTTTTT. It encodes CASSPVSGRNTGELFF.

J is TRBJ1-3 and V is TRBV5-1, with 9 nucleotides matching TRBD1. With 3 bases clipped from V and 2 bases from J, the junction kept 15 bases outside the gene matches. From germline, CDR1 is SGHRS and CDR2 YFSETQ. The CDR3 runs to 19 residues. This CDR3 is CASSSTGTGLVTAGNTIYF. The CDR3 coding sequence is TGCGCCAGCAGCTCAACCGGGACAGGGTTAGTTACGGCTGGAAACACCATATATTTT.

The J gene is TRBJ1-2, the V gene TRBV28; tentative D call: TRBD1 (5 bases). Germline CDR1 is MDHEN and CDR2 is SYDVKM. V lost 2 bases, J lost 6 bases, and 22 bases lay in between. The CDR3 totals 17 residues. CDR3 sequence: CASSLRLAGGPLDGYTF. In DNA, the CDR3 is TGTGCCAGCAGTTTAAGGTTGGCCGGGGGACCTCTGGATGGCTACACCTTC.

The J gene is TRBJ2-3, the V gene TRBV5-1, with 10 nucleotides matching TRBD2. The J segment lost 0 bases and the V segment lost 4 bases, leaving 5 bases of the junction unmatched. This CDR3 region has 16 residues. Germline-derived CDR1 and CDR2 are SGHRS and YFSETQ. CDR3 sequence reads: CASSLGLAASTDTQYF. The CDR3 DNA reads TGCGCCAGCAGCCTAGGACTAGCGGCTAGCACAGATACGCAGTATTTT. Full variable domain (outside the CDR3, taken from reference TRBV5-1 and TRBJ2-3): KAGVTQTPRYLIKTRGQQVTLSCSPISGHRSVSWYQQTPGQGLQFLFEYFSETQRNKGNFPGRFSGRQFSNSRSEMNVSTLELGDSALYLCASSLGLAASTDTQYFGPGTRLTVL.

The chain uses TRBV5-8 and TRBJ2-3; 10 bases agree with TRBD1. J lost 5 bases, V lost 7 bases, and 16 bases had no gene match. This CDR3 has 17 residues. Germline V CDR1 and CDR2: SGHTS, YDEGEE. CDR3 DNA: TGTGCCAGCCAAGACCGGGACAGGGGAGGTAGAAAAGATACGCAGTATTTT. Its protein product is CASQDRDRGGRKDTQYF. The full variable domain, rest sourced from reference TRBV5-8 and TRBJ2-3, is EAGVTQSPTHLIKTRGQQATLRCSPISGHTSVYWYQQALGLGLQFLLWYDEGEERNRGNFPPRFSGRQFPNYSSELNVNALELEDSALYLCASQDRDRGGRKDTQYFGPGTRLTVL.